This T cell receptor (beta chain) came from a study of blood T cell repertoires in COVID-19. Across the whole study: Sample material is recorded as cDNA or gDNA derived from T cells, B-cell-depleted T cells, or PBMCs.

The V end lost 2 bases, the J end lost 1 base, and 6 bases lay between the germline ends. The CDR3 covers 13 residues. CDR1 and CDR2 (germline): SGHDT, YYEEEE. Profiled with immunoSEQ multiplex PCR; TCRdb holds only in-frame clones, not every one. The profile shows about 310,000 clones, approximately 87% of them singletons. This clonotype originated in a woman between 45 and 65 years old who had recovered from COVID-19. V is TRBV5-6 and J is TRBJ1-1, with D unclear. What was sequenced was peripheral blood. The CDR3 DNA is TGTGCCAGCAGCTTCCCGGGGAACACTGAAGCTTTCTTT. It is translated as CASSFPGNTEAFF.